Presented here are 15 T cell receptor beta chains from one specimen sequenced in a study of blood T cell repertoires in COVID-19. This table comes from immunoSEQ multiplex PCR, and its TCRdb copy is limited to in-frame clones, with some not included. The data contain 30,000 or so clones, under 85% of them singletons. Source material: peripheral blood. These receptors were collected from a man aged 80 or over with acute or convalescent COVID-19.

The chain links TRBV9 to TRBJ1-2; 8 bases map to TRBD1. Germline CDR1 is SGDLS and CDR2 is YYNGEE. The CDR3 is 14 residues long. Trimming cost V 4 bases and J 4 bases; bases outside gene matches: 6. Written as DNA, the CDR3 is TGTGCCAGCAGCCCCGGACAGGGAACCTATGGCTACACCTTC. This encodes CASSPGQGTYGYTF.

This clone is a singleton in its sample. This chain links TRBV27 with TRBJ2-1; the match to TRBD1 covers 7 bases. Germline V CDR1 and CDR2: MNHEY, SMNVEV (reference sequence). The CDR3 has 15 residues. The V gene end was trimmed by 4 bases and the J gene end by 6 bases; junction bases not matched to a gene: 9. In DNA form, the CDR3 reads TGTGCCAGCAGTTCCCTTGGACAGGTGGTCAATGAGCAGTTCTTC. Translation: CASSSLGQVVNEQFF.

The V and J genes are TRBV29-1 and TRBJ2-5, with 10 bases identical to TRBD1. The CDR3 is 13 residues long. Germline-derived CDR1 and CDR2 are SQVTM and ANQGSEA. The trim removed 6 bases at V and 5 bases at J, leaving 6 bases unmatched. The CDR3 here is CSVRQGAGETQYF. In DNA form, the CDR3 reads TGCAGCGTAAGACAGGGGGCTGGGGAGACCCAGTACTTC.

The chain uses TRBV3-1 (or the pseudogene TRBV3-2) and TRBJ1-2; maybe TRBD1 (6 bases). From germline, CDR1 is LGHDT and CDR2 YNNKEL (reference sequence). Trimming removed 0 bases from V and 4 bases from J, with 12 bases in between. The CDR3 sequence is 15 residues long. CDR3 bases: TGTGCCAGCAGCCAAGATCGGGGGGCCAGCTATGGCTACACCTTC. Amino acids: CASSQDRGASYGYTF.

The CDR3 DNA sequence: TGTGCCAGCAGATCGAGCGGGGGGGGATACAATGAGCAGTTCTTC. Translated: CASRSSGGGYNEQFF. The chain recombines TRBV7-2 with TRBJ2-1, with 10 nucleotides matching TRBD2. V gave up 6 bases and J gave up 4 bases; unmatched junction bases: 6. The CDR3 contains 15 residues. The germline CDR1 and CDR2 sequences are SGHTA and FQGNSA.

The rearrangement uses TRBV7-2 and TRBJ2-7, with a possible D match to TRBD2 (6 bases). The CDR3 runs to 15 residues. Trimming removed 1 base from V and 3 bases from J, with 13 bases in between. Germline values: CDR1 SGHTA, CDR2 FQGNSA. CDR3 sequence reads: CASSLEHRRGYEQYF. In nucleotides, the CDR3 is TGTGCCAGCAGCTTAGAGCACAGGAGGGGCTACGAGCAGTACTTC.

This chain connects TRBV7-2 to TRBJ2-7, with 15 bases fitting TRBD2. With 4 bases clipped from V and 4 bases from J, the junction kept 2 bases outside the gene matches. The germline V gene has CDR1 SGHTA and CDR2 FQGNSA. The length of the CDR3 is 15 residues. The CDR3 bases are TGTGCCAGCAGCTCGGGACTAGCGGGGGGTTACGAGCAGTACTTC. Translating it yields CASSSGLAGGYEQYF. The whole variable domain, remainder taken from reference TRBV7-2 and TRBJ2-7, is GAGVSQSPSNKVTEKGKDVELRCDPISGHTALYWYRQSLGQGLEFLIYFQGNSAPDKSGLPSDRFSAERTGGSVSTLTIQRTQQEDSAVYLCASSSGLAGGYEQYFGPGTRLTVT.

V gene TRBV5-1 combines with J gene TRBJ2-7, with unresolved D. V was pared by 0 bases and J by 2 bases, with 12 bases between. CDR1 is SGHRS, CDR2 YFSETQ, per germline. There are 15 residues in the CDR3. Written as DNA, the CDR3 is TGCGCCAGCAGCTTGGAGCAGGATTCGACCTACGAGCAGTACTTC. Its translation is CASSLEQDSTYEQYF. The variable domain in full, completed from reference TRBV5-1 and TRBJ2-7, reads KAGVTQTPRYLIKTRGQQVTLSCSPISGHRSVSWYQQTPGQGLQFLFEYFSETQRNKGNFPGRFSGRQFSNSRSEMNVSTLELGDSALYLCASSLEQDSTYEQYFGPGTRLTVT.

The rearrangement uses TRBV7-6 and TRBJ1-1, with TRBD1 matching 7 bases. CDR1 and CDR2 from the germline V gene are SGHVS and FNYEAQ. CDR3 length: 14 amino acids. V lost 4 bases and J lost 1; bases outside the gene matches: 3. The CDR3 here is CASSYRGTNTEAFF. Written as DNA, the CDR3 is TGTGCCAGCAGCTACAGGGGAACGAACACTGAAGCTTTCTTT.

Concerning this clone: The junction shows a germline mismatch at one end, possibly a read error. This chain links TRBV24-1 with TRBJ2-1, with 9 bases fitting TRBD2. Germline V gene lookup returns CDR1 KGHDR and CDR2 SFDVKD. CDR3 length: 16 residues. DNA of the CDR3: TGTGCCACCAGTGATCGACTAGCGGACTCCTTCAATGAGCAGTTCTTC. It is translated as CATSDRLADSFNEQFF.

The chain is built from TRBV11-2 and TRBJ2-3; 10 bases map to TRBD2. Germline V lookup: CDR1 SGHAT, CDR2 FQNNGV. The CDR3 length is 15 residues. V shed 2 bases, J shed 5 bases, and the junction held 4 bases outside the gene matches. The CDR3 is CASSLSGGAGDTQYF. CDR3 nucleotides: TGTGCCAGCAGCTTAAGCGGGGGGGCCGGAGATACGCAGTATTTT.

The gene calls are TRBV4-3 and TRBJ2-7; no clear D. The germline V gene has CDR1 LGHNA and CDR2 YSLEER. V lost 0 bases and J lost 3, with 9 bases in between. The CDR3 contains 14 residues. In DNA form, the CDR3 reads TGCGCCAGCAGCCAAGATCAGACGGGCTACGAGCAGTACTTC. Its protein product is CASSQDQTGYEQYF.

The chain carries TRBV2 and TRBJ2-7; perhaps TRBD2 as D (5 bases). V dropped 11 bases and J dropped 2 bases, with 19 bases sitting between them. CDR1 and CDR2 (germline): SNHLY, FYNNEI. The length of the CDR3 is 14 residues. CDR3 amino acids: CAWVIEGRTYEQYF. The CDR3, as DNA: TGTGCCTGGGTCATTGAGGGCAGAACCTACGAGCAGTACTTC.

The chain is built from TRBV12-5 and TRBJ2-1; TRBD2 is a possible D gene (5 bases). Germline V gives CDR1 LGHNT, CDR2 FRNRAP. The CDR3 consists of 14 residues. Trimming stripped 1 base from V and 5 bases from J, with 9 bases between. In nucleotides, the CDR3 is TGTGCTAGTGGTTTGGGAGTTAGCGACAATGAGCAGTTCTTC. Protein product: CASGLGVSDNEQFF.

The J gene is TRBJ2-7, the V gene TRBV5-8, with 7 bases matching TRBD2. The CDR3 is made up of 13 amino acids. CDR1 is SGHTS and CDR2 is YDEGEE in the germline V gene. Unmatched junction bases numbered 9, after V lost 6 bases and J lost 6 bases. The DNA for the CDR3 is TGTGCCAGCACGGGAGGCCTTGGGGGCGAGCAGTACTTC. Amino acids: CASTGGLGGEQYF.